These 13 T cell receptor beta chains originate from one sample sequenced in a study of beta chain features in type 1 diabetes. Study findings and constraints: Shortening of TCRB CDR3s, moderate but significant, appeared in all four CD4+ subsets of Type 1 diabetes patients.

Their antigen targets remain unknown. All of the isolated RNA was reverse transcribed, so expressed TCRB transcripts were sequenced. Using immunoSEQ multiplex PCR, the repertoire was profiled, and TCRdb retains in-frame clones only, with some absent. The sample records under 350,000 clones, about 23% being singletons. Material: naive CD4+ T cells from blood. Source of these receptors: a woman aged 25 to 45 with type 1 diabetes.

CDR3 DNA sequence: TGTGCCAGTGGGCAGGGGATCGGTGAGCAGTTCTTC. Its translation is CASGQGIGEQFF. The V gene is TRBV19, the J gene TRBJ2-1; weak D call: TRBD1 (6 bases). With 8 bases removed from V and 9 bases from J, the gap between germline ends came to 14 bases. Germline values: CDR1 LNHDA, CDR2 SQIVND (reference sequence). This CDR3 contains 12 residues.

V and J are TRBV30 and TRBJ1-3; 7 positions agree with TRBD1. Per the germline V gene, CDR1 is GTSNPN and CDR2 is SVGIG (reference sequence). The CDR3 covers 12 residues. Unmatched junction bases numbered 1, after V lost 0 bases and J lost 8 bases. In DNA form, the CDR3 reads TGTGCCTGGAGTGTAGGGGGCTACACCATATATTTT. Translation gives CAWSVGGYTIYF. Looking up the rest from reference TRBV30 and TRBJ1-3 gives the full variable domain: SQTIHQWPATLVQPVGSPLSLECTVEGTSNPNLYWYRQAAGRGLQLLFYSVGIGQISSEVPQNLSASRPQDRQFILSSKKLLLSDSGFYLCAWSVGGYTIYFGEGSWLTVV.

This clone was seen a few times. The chain employs TRBV7-9 and TRBJ1-1; D not resolved. CDR3 length: 14 residues. The V gene's germline CDR1 is SEHNR and CDR2 FQNEAQ (reference sequence). Trimming shortened V by 2 bases and J by 0 bases, and 7 bases separated the two germline ends. The CDR3 DNA reads TGTGCCAGCAGCTTATTATTCTTGAACACTGAAGCTTTCTTT. Encoded protein: CASSLLFLNTEAFF.

As to this clone: Other DNA variants within this sample encode the same CDR3. The chain has TRBV15 and TRBJ2-5; D ambiguous. The germline gives CDR1 LNHNV, CDR2 YYDKDF (reference sequence). V lost 1 base to trimming and J lost 5 bases, with 5 bases between them. This CDR3 contains 12 residues. DNA for the CDR3: TGTGCCACCAGCAGAGGTCCGGAGACCCAGTACTTC. This sequence encodes CATSRGPETQYF.

This clone was found a few times. The chain carries TRBV18 and TRBJ2-4, with D possibly TRBD2 on 5 matching bases. Trimming removed 1 base at V and 0 bases at J, with 10 bases between. The CDR3 spans 16 residues. Per the germline V gene, CDR1 is KGHSH and CDR2 is LQKENI. The CDR3 protein is CASSPLDSLAKNIQYF. CDR3 sequence (DNA): TGTGCCAGCTCACCACTGGACTCGTTAGCCAAAAACATTCAGTACTTC.

This clone was seen only a few times. CDR3 bases: TGTGCCAGCAGCCAAGTGTTCGAGACAGGGGAACCCCGGGTTCAGTATTTT. Translating gives CASSQVFETGEPRVQYF. This sequence joins TRBV4-2 and TRBJ2-3; 8 nucleotides agree with TRBD1. CDR1 and CDR2 from the germline V gene are LGHNA and YNFKEQ. The CDR3 length is 17 residues. V shed 1 base and J 12 bases; nucleotides not matched to a gene: 18.

The chain has TRBV6-5 and TRBJ2-7; possibly TRBD1 for D (6 bases). The germline V gene has CDR1 MNHEY and CDR2 SVGAGI. Trimming left V 0 bases short and J 0 bases short, with 9 bases between. CDR3 length: 15 residues. The CDR3 loop is CASSYSGTNSYEQYF. The CDR3 DNA reads TGTGCCAGCAGTTACTCCGGGACAAACTCCTACGAGCAGTACTTC.

The gene calls are TRBV20-1 and TRBJ1-2; unclear D gene. The V end lost 2 bases, the J end lost 2 bases, and 3 bases lay between the germline ends. CDR3 size: 11 residues. CDR1 and CDR2 from the germline V gene are DFQATT and SNEGSKA (reference sequence). As DNA, the CDR3 is TGCAGTGCTAGATCGAACTATGGCTACACCTTC. This gives the protein CSARSNYGYTF.

This chain connects TRBV5-1 to TRBJ2-1, with D maybe TRBD2 (7 bases). Germline V gives CDR1 SGHRS, CDR2 YFSETQ. The CDR3 sequence is 16 residues long. V was cut by 2 bases and J by 7 bases, with 19 bases left in between. CDR3 loop: CASSFFLGLGGNEQFF. Here the CDR3 DNA reads TGCGCCAGCAGCTTTTTCCTCGGACTAGGGGGGAATGAGCAGTTCTTC.

This clone occurred a few times. The chain is built from TRBV5-1 and TRBJ1-2; a possible D gene is TRBD1 (6 bases). Trimming left V 0 bases short and J 4 bases short, with 10 bases between. The CDR3 sequence is 14 residues long. Germline V gene lookup returns CDR1 SGHRS and CDR2 YFSETQ. CDR3 in amino acids: CASSLDRDTYGYTF. DNA of the CDR3: TGCGCCAGCAGCTTGGATAGGGACACCTATGGCTACACCTTC.

This rearrangement joins TRBV11-2 to TRBJ2-2; D is ambiguous. Looked up from germline, CDR1 is SGHAT and CDR2 is FQNNGV. The CDR3 is 10 residues long. V lost 8 bases to trimming and J lost 7 bases, with 5 bases between them. The CDR3 region is CASEIGELFF. Written as DNA, the CDR3 is TGTGCCAGCGAGATCGGGGAGCTGTTTTTT.

The V call is TRBV29-1, the J call TRBJ1-1; weak D call: TRBD1 (6 bases). V lost 5 bases, J lost 1 base, and 11 bases lay in between. Germline assignment: CDR1 SQVTM and CDR2 ANQGSEA. The CDR3 spans 13 residues. For the CDR3, the DNA is TGCAGCGTTTTCCGGGACACGAACACTGAAGCTTTCTTT. It is translated as CSVFRDTNTEAFF.

The sample holds a few counts of this clone. Here the CDR3 DNA reads TGTGCCACCGCGGAACTAGCAGGGGAGCAGTTCTTC. This gives the protein CATAELAGEQFF. This chain uses TRBV10-3 with TRBJ2-1, with D possibly being TRBD2 (6 bases). The CDR3 runs 12 residues. V was cut by 10 bases and J by 10 bases, with 17 bases left in between. CDR1 is ENHRY and CDR2 is SYGVKD in the germline V gene.